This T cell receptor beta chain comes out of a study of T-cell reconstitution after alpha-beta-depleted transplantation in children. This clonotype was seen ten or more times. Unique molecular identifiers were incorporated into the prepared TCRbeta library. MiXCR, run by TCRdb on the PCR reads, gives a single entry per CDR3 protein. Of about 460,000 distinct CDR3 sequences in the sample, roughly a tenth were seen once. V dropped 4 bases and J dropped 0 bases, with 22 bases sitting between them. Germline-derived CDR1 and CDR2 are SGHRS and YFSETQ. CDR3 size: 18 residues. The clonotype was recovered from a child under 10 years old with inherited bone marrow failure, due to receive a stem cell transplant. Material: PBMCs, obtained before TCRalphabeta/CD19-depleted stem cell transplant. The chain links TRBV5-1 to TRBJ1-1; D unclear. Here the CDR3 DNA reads TGCGCCAGCAGCCCGGGAGGAGGGTCCAATTTCATGAACACTGAAGCTTTCTTT. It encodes CASSPGGGSNFMNTEAFF.